These 24 T cell receptor beta chains were all obtained from the same sample, sequenced in a study of blood T cell repertoires in COVID-19. The data were produced by immunoSEQ multiplex PCR, yet TCRdb's version contains in-frame clones alone and is incomplete. The data contain about 280,000 clones, 85% of them seen just once; the ten biggest clones take up 2.5% to 3%. The sample consisted of PBMCs or T cells enriched from blood (not recorded which). Source of these receptors: a woman aged 50 to 60 who had recovered from COVID-19.

The genes are TRBV18 and TRBJ2-3, with 8 bases lining up with TRBD1. V lost 3 bases and J lost 2; bases outside the gene matches: 1. The length of the CDR3 is 14 residues. CDR1 and CDR2 from the germline V gene are KGHSH and LQKENI. The CDR3 bases are TGTGCCAGCTCACCCAGGGGGCTCACAGATACGCAGTATTTT. Protein: CASSPRGLTDTQYF.

This chain connects TRBV6-2 or TRBV6-3 to TRBJ1-2, with 7 nucleotides matching TRBD1. Per germline, CDR1 MNHEY and CDR2 SVGEGT. The CDR3 contains 16 residues. V shed 6 bases, J shed 2 bases, and the junction held 12 bases outside the gene matches. The DNA of the CDR3 is TGTGCCAGCAGCTTATCTCCGGGACAGTTAAACTATGGCTACACCTTC. It is translated as CASSLSPGQLNYGYTF.

The CDR3 bases are TGTGCCAGCAGTGACCTAGCGGGACTTAGCTCCTACGAGCAGTACTTC. This codes for CASSDLAGLSSYEQYF. The chain uses TRBV6-4 and TRBJ2-7, with 9 bases that match TRBD2. J was trimmed by 0 bases and V by 2 bases; bases with no gene match: 5. This CDR3 contains 16 residues. The V gene's germline CDR1 is MRHNA and CDR2 SNTAGT.

The chain uses TRBV6-5 and TRBJ2-1; 13 nucleotides agree with TRBD2. V shed 6 bases, J shed 7 bases, and the junction held 6 bases outside the gene matches. CDR1 MNHEY and CDR2 SVGAGI come from the germline V gene. This CDR3 has 15 amino acids. CDR3 sequence: CASSSTSGGANEQFF. CDR3 in DNA: TGTGCCAGCAGCTCTACTAGCGGGGGGGCGAATGAGCAGTTCTTC.

This clone came up once. The V call is TRBV7-6, the J call TRBJ2-2, with 7 bases aligning to TRBD1. V was pared by 4 bases and J by 4 bases, with 6 bases of the junction left unmatched. The CDR3 has 15 residues. The germline gives CDR1 SGHVS, CDR2 FNYEAQ. The CDR3 sequence is CASSSSGQTTGELFF. The CDR3 region has the DNA TGTGCCAGCAGCTCTTCGGGACAGACCACCGGGGAGCTGTTTTTT.

The gene calls are TRBV28 and TRBJ2-7; D is possibly TRBD1 (5 bases). The CDR3 sequence is 16 residues long. V lost 1 base and J lost 5, with 18 bases in between. Germline V CDR1 and CDR2: MDHEN, SYDVKM. CDR3 sequence reads: CASSLYRGSLHDEQYF. As DNA, the CDR3 is TGTGCCAGCAGTTTATATAGGGGCAGCCTTCACGACGAGCAGTACTTC.

This clone appeared once. V is TRBV28 and J is TRBJ1-2, with D possibly matching TRBD1 (5 bases). The germline V gene has CDR1 MDHEN and CDR2 SYDVKM. Between the trimmed V and J ends, which lost 6 bases and 8 bases, there was a span of 25 bases. The CDR3 consists of 16 residues. CDR3 in DNA: TGTGCCAGCAGGACATATGGCGACAGTTTCCTTGAGGGCTACACCTTC. Its translation: CASRTYGDSFLEGYTF.

The V and J genes are TRBV20-1 and TRBJ2-3; 12 nucleotides align to TRBD2. CDR3 size: 17 residues. CDR1 is DFQATT and CDR2 is SNEGSKA in the germline V gene (reference sequence). V shed 3 bases, J shed 6 bases, and the junction held 13 bases outside the gene matches. CDR3 in amino acids: CSASRTSGIRGFDTQYF. In nucleotides, the CDR3 is TGCAGTGCTAGTAGGACTAGCGGGATTAGGGGTTTCGATACGCAGTATTTT.

V gene TRBV7-9 combines with J gene TRBJ1-1, with D hard to call. Per germline, CDR1 SEHNR and CDR2 FQNEAQ (reference sequence). Deletions cut 4 bases from V and 3 bases from J, with 9 bases between. This CDR3 contains 13 residues. CDR3 sequence (DNA): TGTGCCAGCAGCTCAGTGGGCGACACTGAAGCTTTCTTT. Its translation: CASSSVGDTEAFF.

The chain is built from TRBV30 and TRBJ1-2; D call uncertain. V shed 0 bases and J shed 4 bases, with 15 bases lying between them. The CDR3 is 15 residues long. Germline CDR1 GTSNPN, CDR2 SVGIG (reference sequence). This CDR3 reads CAWSVLWEGGYGYTF. The DNA for the CDR3 is TGTGCCTGGAGTGTACTATGGGAGGGTGGCTATGGCTACACCTTC.

The chain carries TRBV18 and TRBJ2-1; 14 nucleotides match TRBD2. The V segment lost 3 bases and the J segment 4 bases; nucleotides outside the gene matches: 2. Looked up from germline, CDR1 is KGHSH and CDR2 is LQKENI. The CDR3 length is 16 residues. The CDR3 nucleotides read TGTGCCAGCTCACCTGGGACTAGCGGGGGATACAATGAGCAGTTCTTC. It encodes CASSPGTSGGYNEQFF.

The chain links TRBV6-5 to TRBJ2-7; 7 positions agree with TRBD1. V lost 6 bases to trimming and J lost 3 bases; unmatched junction nucleotides: 2. Per germline, CDR1 MNHEY and CDR2 SVGAGI. The CDR3 has 12 amino acids. The DNA of the CDR3 is TGTGCCAGCAGACGACAGGGCTACGAGCAGTACTTC. As protein: CASRRQGYEQYF.

The rearrangement joins TRBV6-5 to TRBJ1-2, with TRBD1 as a possible D gene (5 bases). CDR1 and CDR2 from the germline V gene are MNHEY and SVGAGI. Trimming shortened V by 6 bases and J by 2 bases, and 16 bases separated the two germline ends. There are 15 residues in the CDR3. The CDR3 DNA follows: TGTGCCAGCAGCGCGGAGGGGCGGGGAAACTATGGCTACACCTTC. The encoded protein is CASSAEGRGNYGYTF.

This clone was counted only a few times. The chain is built from TRBV5-1 and TRBJ1-2, with 9 bases matching TRBD1. The CDR3 sequence is 14 residues long. The ends lost 4 bases at V and 6 bases at J; junction bases unmatched: 7. Germline loops: CDR1 SGHRS, CDR2 YFSETQ. In nucleotides, the CDR3 is TGCGCCAGCAGCGTCCAACAGGGGGCCGATGGCTACACCTTC. Translating it yields CASSVQQGADGYTF.

V and J are TRBV4-2 and TRBJ1-5, with D hard to call. Germline V gene lookup returns CDR1 LGHNA and CDR2 YNFKEQ. The CDR3 has 15 amino acids. Between the trimmed V and J ends, which lost 1 base and 2 bases, there was a span of 9 bases. The CDR3 nucleotides are TGTGCCAGCAGCCAAGTCGGGGTGGGCAATCAGCCCCAGCATTTT. This translates into CASSQVGVGNQPQHF.

This clone has a handful of counts. This chain links TRBV18 with TRBJ1-2; TRBD1 aligns across 7 bases. The germline V gene has CDR1 KGHSH and CDR2 LQKENI. The V and J ends lost 3 bases and 4 bases, in that order; junction bases with no gene match: 8. CDR3 size: 15 residues. The CDR3 nucleotides are TGTGCCAGCTCACCGGTAGGGACAGAAGGCTATGGCTACACCTTC. It encodes CASSPVGTEGYGYTF.

The chain recombines TRBV21-1 with TRBJ1-1; TRBD1, the table's D call, lacks a check against the DNA. TRBV21-1 is a known pseudogene. This CDR3 contains 20 residues. For the CDR3, the DNA is TGTGCCAGCAGCCGGAATTTACTAACAGGGGGCCGGTGCTGGGTCACTGAAGCTTTCTTT. Translation: CASSRNLLTGGRCWVTEAFF.

This chain links TRBV5-1 with TRBJ2-3, with 7 nucleotides matching TRBD2. In germline, CDR1 is SGHRS, CDR2 YFSETQ. V was pared by 4 bases and J by 5 bases, with 10 bases of the junction left unmatched. The CDR3 spans 15 residues. CDR3 region: CASSPTVGGGDTQYF. The CDR3 bases are TGCGCCAGCAGCCCCACGGTTGGCGGGGGAGATACGCAGTATTTT.

This clone was picked up one time. The genes are TRBV5-4 and TRBJ2-2; D is perhaps TRBD1 (6 bases). Per germline, CDR1 SGHNT and CDR2 YYREEE (reference sequence). The CDR3 contains 13 residues. The V and J ends lost 4 bases and 4 bases respectively, with 8 bases between them. CDR3: CASSKDSTGELFF. The CDR3 DNA follows: TGTGCCAGCAGCAAGGACAGCACCGGGGAGCTGTTTTTT.

This chain uses TRBV27 with TRBJ2-5, with D tentatively TRBD1 (5 bases). Deletions cut 5 bases from V and 2 bases from J, with 9 bases between. Germline CDR1 is MNHEY and CDR2 is SMNVEV (reference sequence). The CDR3 loop spans 13 amino acids. CDR3 coding DNA: TGTGCCAGCAGTCCAGACAGTCAAGAGACCCAGTACTTC. This encodes CASSPDSQETQYF.

The rearrangement uses TRBV9 and TRBJ2-5; D call uncertain. Germline loops: CDR1 SGDLS, CDR2 YYNGEE. The CDR3 extends over 13 amino acids. Between the trimmed V and J ends, which lost 0 bases and 1 base, there was a span of 4 bases. CDR3 coding DNA: TGTGCCAGCAGCGTAGCTCCCCAAGAGACCCAGTACTTC. Its translation: CASSVAPQETQYF.

The rearrangement joins TRBV19 to TRBJ2-7; 9 bases map to TRBD1. V shed 8 bases, J shed 2 bases, and the junction held 7 bases outside the gene matches. The germline V gene has CDR1 LNHDA and CDR2 SQIVND (reference sequence). The CDR3 is 14 amino acids. CDR3 in DNA: TGTGCCAGTCAGTTTGGGACAGGGACCTACGAGCAGTACTTC. Its translation: CASQFGTGTYEQYF.

This clone was seen a handful of times. The J gene is TRBJ2-4, the V gene TRBV3-1 (or the pseudogene TRBV3-2), with 9 bases aligning to TRBD2. The J segment lost 5 bases and the V segment lost 6 bases, leaving 8 bases of the junction unmatched. The CDR3 runs to 15 residues. Germline lookup yields CDR1 LGHDT and CDR2 YNNKEL (reference sequence). For the CDR3, the DNA is TGTGCCAGCAGTGGCTCAGCGGGGGGAGAAAACATTCAGTACTTC. Protein sequence: CASSGSAGGENIQYF.

J is TRBJ1-4 and V is TRBV21-1; TRBD1, the table's D call, lacks a check against the DNA. TRBV21-1 represents a pseudogene. The CDR3 extends over 15 amino acids. The CDR3, as DNA: TGTGCCAGCAGCAAATGGGACAGGATGAATGAAAAACTGTTTTTT. Residues: CASSKWDRMNEKLFF.